This entry is about one T cell receptor beta chain. In its sample, this clone was seen once. No antigen is known for it. No base qualities exist here, and no much larger clone lies one base off it. From the germline V gene, CDR1 is SGHVS and CDR2 is FQNEAQ. V was cut back by 2 bases and J by 0 bases, leaving a gap of 10 bases between them. Its CDR3 holds 15 amino acids, cysteine through phenylalanine. Of the read, only the CDR3 DNA is kept; its 45 bases are in frame from base 1. At one collaborating source in Seattle, patients were enrolled during active infection and were followed longitudinally through the course of disease. Collaborating institutions collected whole blood in K2EDTA tubes following their own protocols. For TCRbeta analysis, collaborator samples were shipped as frozen whole blood, as isolated PBMCs, or as DNA extracted from either sample type. TCRbeta CDR3 regions were amplified from genomic DNA by means of the immunoSEQ Assay, a bias-controlled multiplex PCR. Per the authors' processing: Nucleated cell counts per sample were estimated from amplification of reference gene primers within the assay. Sequence reads were collapsed and filtered to measure the absolute abundance of every unique TCRbeta CDR3 rearrangement. For each sample, productive Simpson clonality was calculated by taking the square root of Simpson's diversity index across productive rearrangements. Held by TCRdb, this immuneACCESS table contains in-frame sequences only and omits some clones. Under half of the omission traces to an unresolved V gene where checked; the cause of the rest is unknown. From that table come the V and J calls and clone size; the DNA was used to work out D and trimming. The table for this sample lists about 73,000 clones; roughly four fifths of them were counted only once. Around 2.3% of the sample comes from the top ten.

This sample is part of a study of blood T cell repertoires in COVID-19 (dated by TCRdb to 2020 to 2022). About the study as a whole: Samples covering the acute and convalescent phases of COVID-19 were provided by collaborators in the United States, Italy and Spain. The prospective study material was composed of cDNA or gDNA derived from T cells, B-cell-depleted T cells, or PBMCs. The dataset comprised deeply sampled blood TCRbeta repertoires from subjects exposed to, actively infected with, or recovered from COVID-19. The repertoires were released in a freely available public database intended as a resource for research on the immune response to SARS-CoV-2. Samples came from the ongoing ImmuneRACE study (first 160 participants) plus 1,254 subjects from 6 global collaborators. Nearly every sample came with metadata listing a de-identified subject ID, COVID-19 status, age in years and sex. HLA class I and class II types, where available, came from metadata supplied by the sample provider rather than from assay-based typing.

Overall results and qualifications from the work: How much clinical and demographic metadata was included differed by source and by participant, and the metadata was provided uncurated.

Sequencing was performed on peripheral blood. This chain joins TRBV7-8 to TRBJ1-2; TRBD1 could be the D gene, as 5 bases match. The source is a man aged 70-80 years with COVID-19, enrolled during active disease. The nucleotide sequence is TGTGCCAGCAGCTTACAGGGCGTAGCTAACTATGGCTACACCTTC. This yields the protein CASSLQGVANYGYTF.